What follows are 16 T cell receptor beta chains derived from one specimen sequenced in a study of CD8 T cells in Susac syndrome. When the RNA was reverse transcribed, random hexamers were used with an input of roughly 0.5 to 1 ug. One entry per CDR3 protein, called by TCRdb with MiXCR from the immunoSEQ multiplex PCR reads. The repertoire holds a few hundred thousand distinct CDR3 sequences, with around 95% as singletons. Sequenced sample: CD4+ T cells from PBMCs. The source of these receptors is a human donor with multiple sclerosis.

This sequence joins TRBV20-1 and TRBJ2-5; tentative D call: TRBD1 (7 bases). The ends were cut back, 6 bases at V and 5 bases at J, with 22 bases in the middle. CDR1 is DFQATT and CDR2 is SNEGSKA in the germline V gene (reference sequence). The CDR3 length is 15 residues. This CDR3 reads CSANQGQGGWETQYF. The CDR3 coding sequence is TGCAGTGCCAATCAAGGGCAGGGGGGCTGGGAGACCCAGTACTTC.

The CDR3, as DNA: TGCAGCGTTGACAGGTGGGACAGGGGGCTACGGGGCTACACCTTC. Its protein product is CSVDRWDRGLRGYTF. The chain uses TRBV29-1 and TRBJ1-2; 12 bases are shared with TRBD1. The CDR3 length is 15 residues. V gave up 3 bases and J gave up 8 bases; unmatched junction bases: 10. Germline values: CDR1 SQVTM, CDR2 ANQGSEA.

The rearrangement uses TRBV29-1 and TRBJ1-1, with 10 bases matching TRBD1. There are 15 residues in the CDR3. V lost 7 bases and J lost 1; bases outside the gene matches: 9. Germline CDR1 is SQVTM and CDR2 is ANQGSEA. The chain's CDR3 is CSAGDRGVGNTEAFF. CDR3 DNA sequence: TGCAGCGCCGGGGACAGGGGTGTTGGGAACACTGAAGCTTTCTTT.

V gene TRBV7-2 combines with J gene TRBJ2-5; 9 bases agree with TRBD2. Per the germline V gene, CDR1 is SGHTA and CDR2 is FQGNSA. The CDR3 runs to 14 residues. V lost 4 bases and J lost 2; bases outside the gene matches: 2. The CDR3 DNA follows: TGTGCCAGCAGCTCTAGCGGGATACAAGAGACCCAGTACTTC. Amino acid sequence: CASSSSGIQETQYF.

The table lists this clonotype with a few counts. The V call is TRBV10-3, the J call TRBJ1-1; D perhaps matches TRBD1 (5 bases). The germline CDR1 and CDR2 sequences are ENHRY and SYGVKD. V dropped 2 bases and J dropped 7 bases, with 11 bases sitting between them. The CDR3 spans 13 residues. The CDR3 loop reads CAISEDSKIEAFF. The DNA for the CDR3 is TGTGCCATCAGTGAGGACAGCAAGATTGAAGCTTTCTTT.

The chain couples TRBV12-3 or TRBV12-4 to TRBJ2-3; no clear D. The CDR3 covers 11 residues. Trimming stripped 6 bases from V and 11 bases from J, with 12 bases between. CDR3 in amino acids: CASSSSSKQYF. Here the CDR3 DNA reads TGTGCCAGCAGCTCAAGCTCGAAGCAGTATTTT.

The rearrangement uses TRBV5-1 and TRBJ2-1; D might be TRBD1 (5 bases). The V gene lost 1 base and the J gene lost 6 bases, with 14 bases spanning the gap. CDR1 and CDR2 (germline): SGHRS, YFSETQ. The CDR3 is made up of 15 amino acids. This CDR3 reads CASSLLQGQANEQFF. The CDR3 bases are TGCGCCAGCAGCTTGCTTCAGGGCCAGGCCAATGAGCAGTTCTTC.

The chain recombines TRBV6-5 with TRBJ1-2; no reliable D call. CDR1 is MNHEY and CDR2 is SVGAGI in the germline V gene. The CDR3 contains 15 residues. V was trimmed by 0 bases and J by 0 bases, leaving 8 bases between them. CDR3 amino acids: CASSYSYSTNYGYTF. The CDR3 bases are TGTGCCAGCAGTTACTCTTACAGTACTAACTATGGCTACACCTTC.

The J gene is TRBJ2-1, the V gene TRBV10-3; D gene ambiguous. The germline V gene has CDR1 ENHRY and CDR2 SYGVKD. The CDR3 is 13 amino acids. Trimming removed 4 bases at V and 6 bases at J, with 10 bases between. This CDR3 reads CAISGVSGNEQFF. The CDR3 coding sequence is TGTGCCATCAGTGGGGTATCTGGCAATGAGCAGTTCTTC.

V gene TRBV6-6 combines with J gene TRBJ1-2; 11 bases line up with TRBD1. Germline trimming cut 7 bases from V and 6 bases from J; bases unmatched to any gene: 1. Germline V CDR1 and CDR2: MNHNY, SVGAGI (reference sequence). CDR3 length equals 12 residues. DNA of the CDR3: TGTGCCAGCACGGACAGGGGGCATGGCTACACCTTC. It is translated as CASTDRGHGYTF.

V gene TRBV6-6 combines with J gene TRBJ1-4; 11 nucleotides align to TRBD1. Germline loops: CDR1 MNHNY, CDR2 SVGAGI (reference sequence). This CDR3 is 14 amino acids long. J lost 7 bases, V lost 6 bases, and 4 bases had no gene match. CDR3 amino acids: CASRLDRGREKLFF. CDR3 coding DNA: TGTGCCAGCAGACTGGACAGGGGGCGTGAAAAACTGTTTTTT.

The V gene is TRBV7-9, the J gene TRBJ1-1, with a weak D call TRBD1 (6 bases). This CDR3 is built from 13 residues. Germline loops: CDR1 SEHNR, CDR2 FQNEAQ (reference sequence). Trimming pared 4 bases from V and 3 bases from J, leaving 9 bases between. The CDR3 DNA is TGTGCCAGCAGCTCACAGGGTTACACTGAAGCTTTCTTT. Translation gives CASSSQGYTEAFF.

The chain joins TRBV7-8 to TRBJ2-7; a weak D match, TRBD2 (6 bases). V was clipped by 5 bases and J by 5 bases, with 19 bases between them. The length of the CDR3 is 15 residues. Germline V lookup: CDR1 SGHVS, CDR2 FQNEAQ. For the CDR3, the DNA is TGTGCCAGCAGCGGAGGGACGGGGTATTTCCACGAGCAGTACTTC. It translates to CASSGGTGYFHEQYF.

V is TRBV12-3 or TRBV12-4 and J is TRBJ2-3; 8 bases line up with TRBD2. The V segment lost 2 bases and the J segment 4 bases; nucleotides outside the gene matches: 5. This CDR3 is 15 amino acids long. The CDR3 is CASSLTGGRSDTQYF. The CDR3 nucleotides are TGTGCCAGCAGTTTAACGGGAGGGAGGTCAGATACGCAGTATTTT.

This clonotype was counted once. The chain is built from TRBV7-9 and TRBJ1-1; 8 positions match TRBD1. V lost 10 bases and J lost 3; bases outside the gene matches: 13. CDR3 length: 15 amino acids. Germline V gene lookup returns CDR1 SEHNR and CDR2 FQNEAQ (reference sequence). For the CDR3, the DNA is TGTGCCACCCAGTCCCGGGACAGGAGAGACACTGAAGCTTTCTTT. It encodes CATQSRDRRDTEAFF.

CDR3 in DNA: TGTGCCACCAGTTACCACACCGGGGAGCTGTTTTTT. This encodes CATSYHTGELFF. The chain links TRBV24-1 to TRBJ2-2; no clear D. The CDR3 runs to 12 residues. The ends were cut back, 6 bases at V and 3 bases at J, with 4 bases in the middle. Germline assignment: CDR1 KGHDR and CDR2 SFDVKD.